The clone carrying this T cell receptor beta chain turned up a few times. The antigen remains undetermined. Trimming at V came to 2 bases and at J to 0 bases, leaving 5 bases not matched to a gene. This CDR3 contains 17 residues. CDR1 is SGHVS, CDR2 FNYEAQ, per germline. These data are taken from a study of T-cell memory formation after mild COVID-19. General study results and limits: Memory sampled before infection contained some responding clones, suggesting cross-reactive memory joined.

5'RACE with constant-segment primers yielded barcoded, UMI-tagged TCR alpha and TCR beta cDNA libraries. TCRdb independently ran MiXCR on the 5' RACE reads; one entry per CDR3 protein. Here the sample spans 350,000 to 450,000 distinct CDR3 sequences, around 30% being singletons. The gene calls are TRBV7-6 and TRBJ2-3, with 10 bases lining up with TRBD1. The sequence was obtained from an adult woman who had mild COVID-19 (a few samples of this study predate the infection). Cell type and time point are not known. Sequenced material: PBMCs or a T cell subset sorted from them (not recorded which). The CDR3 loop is CASSLRDRGSSTDTQYF. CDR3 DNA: TGTGCCAGCAGCTTACGGGACAGGGGATCTAGCACAGATACGCAGTATTTT.